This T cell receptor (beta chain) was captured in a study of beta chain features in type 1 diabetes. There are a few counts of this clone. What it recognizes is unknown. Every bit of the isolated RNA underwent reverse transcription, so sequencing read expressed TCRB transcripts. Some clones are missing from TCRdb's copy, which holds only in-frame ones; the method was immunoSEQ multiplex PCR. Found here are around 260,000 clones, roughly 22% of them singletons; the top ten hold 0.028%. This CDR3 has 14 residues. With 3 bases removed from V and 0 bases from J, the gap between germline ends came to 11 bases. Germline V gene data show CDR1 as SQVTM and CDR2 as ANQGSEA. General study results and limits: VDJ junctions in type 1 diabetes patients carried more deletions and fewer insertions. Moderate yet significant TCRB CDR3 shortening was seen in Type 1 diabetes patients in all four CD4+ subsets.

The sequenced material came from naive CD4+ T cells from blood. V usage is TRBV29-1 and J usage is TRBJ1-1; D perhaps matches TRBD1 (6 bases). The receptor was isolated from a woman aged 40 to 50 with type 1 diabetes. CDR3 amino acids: CSVERGALNTEAFF. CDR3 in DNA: TGCAGCGTTGAGCGGGGGGCTTTGAACACTGAAGCTTTCTTT.